This T cell receptor beta chain was identified during a study of T cell changes during pregnancy in multiple sclerosis. Measured with immunoSEQ multiplex PCR; TCRdb has only the in-frame clones, and not every one. This sample has about 50,000 clones, with around 90% found just once. From germline, CDR1 is GTSNPN and CDR2 SVGIG (reference sequence). The V and J ends lost 3 bases and 4 bases respectively, with 21 bases between them. The CDR3 loop spans 17 amino acids. This chain connects TRBV30 to TRBJ2-2; D is possibly TRBD2 (6 bases). The receptor comes from a female donor with multiple sclerosis, enrolled in a pregnancy study. The sequences come from CD4+ T cells from peripheral blood mononuclear cells, collected in the second trimester of pregnancy. The CDR3 loop reads CAWRAGRMVGTTGELFF. The DNA of the CDR3 is TGTGCCTGGAGGGCGGGACGGATGGTGGGGACCACCGGGGAGCTGTTTTTT.